This T cell receptor beta chain was sequenced in a study of blood T cell repertoires in COVID-19. Turning to the study itself: Collection of acute and convalescent COVID-19 samples took place in the United States, Italy and Spain.

In the original processing: It was from reference gene primer amplification that nucleated cell counts were estimated. Profiling relied on immunoSEQ multiplex PCR, and the TCRdb table lists in-frame clones only, not all of them. For V, J and clone size, that table is used; D and trimming come from the DNA. The top ten clones hold roughly 8% of a sample with approximately 190,000 clones, more than 75% of them seen once. V dropped 5 bases and J dropped 12; count of bases not matched to a gene: 6. The germline CDR1 and CDR2 sequences are SGHTA and FQGTGA. This CDR3 is built from 11 residues. The sequenced sample consisted of peripheral blood. The J gene is TRBJ1-2, the V gene TRBV7-3, with 7 bases matching TRBD1. This sequence originates from a woman aged 60-70 years with COVID-19, enrolled during active disease. CDR3 nucleotides: TGTGCCAGCAGCCCTCGGACAGGAGACACCTTC. This translates into CASSPRTGDTF.